The TCR beta chain under discussion was sequenced for a study of Ad26.COV2.S vaccination and SARS-CoV-2 variants. Overall study context: A COV1001 Ad26.COV2.S trial-arm participant provided the sample.

Sequenced by immunoSEQ multiplex PCR; TCRdb stores in-frame clones only, minus some. The table has about 350,000 clones, 70% to 90% seen once. Findings and caveats of the study: Substantial breadth was reported for post-vaccination spike-specific CD8+ and CD4+ T cells.

Concerning this clone itself: Its target is not known.

Stated treatment: around 19 received Ad26.COV2.S at low or high dose, single or two shots; about 5 received placebo; per-sample allocation not given. Day 63 following the first vaccine or placebo injection was when the samples were taken. V lost 1 base, J lost 5 bases, and 9 bases lay in between. The CDR3 is made up of 14 amino acids. Germline CDR1 and CDR2: KGHSH and LQKENI. This chain links TRBV18 with TRBJ1-5, with D unresolved. This receptor was obtained from a person between 18 and 65 years old who received the Ad26.COV2.S COVID-19 vaccine or a placebo. The material was peripheral blood, obtained in a trial of Ad26.COV2.S vaccine versus placebo. CDR3 sequence reads: CASSPQGFYQPQHF. In DNA, the CDR3 is TGTGCCAGCTCACCACAAGGATTCTATCAGCCCCAGCATTTT.